The clone carrying this TCR beta chain has just a few counts. The antigen remains undetermined. This record belongs to a study of OX40 agonist ivuxolimab in advanced cancers. Across the whole study: Patients received ivuxolimab, an intravenous treatment, every 2 weeks at 0.01 to 10 mg/kg.

Prior autoimmune disease or systemic immunosuppression barred patients. V was clipped by 5 bases and J by 2 bases, with 16 bases between them. Germline V gene sequence: CDR1 SGHVS, CDR2 FNYEAQ. The CDR3 runs 15 residues. Study outcomes and limitations: On average, CD8+ T cells had more expanded clones than CD4+. The authors also found low normalized T-cell clonal expansion in some nonresponders.

TCRdb's table, derived via immunoSEQ multiplex PCR, lists solely in-frame clones and lacks some. This sample carries 65,000 to 95,000 clones, less than 95% of them seen once, and the ten largest clones take approximately 10%. Specimen: CD4+ or CD8+ T cells sorted from blood, collected in a trial of the OX40 agonist ivuxolimab. This clonotype originated in an adult with an advanced solid tumor such as melanoma, head and neck, liver or kidney cancer. The chain combines TRBV7-6 with TRBJ2-7; a weak D match, TRBD1 (8 bases). For the CDR3, the DNA is TGTGCCAGCAGCCCTCAAGCGGGACAGGCCTACGAGCAGTACTTC. Protein product: CASSPQAGQAYEQYF.